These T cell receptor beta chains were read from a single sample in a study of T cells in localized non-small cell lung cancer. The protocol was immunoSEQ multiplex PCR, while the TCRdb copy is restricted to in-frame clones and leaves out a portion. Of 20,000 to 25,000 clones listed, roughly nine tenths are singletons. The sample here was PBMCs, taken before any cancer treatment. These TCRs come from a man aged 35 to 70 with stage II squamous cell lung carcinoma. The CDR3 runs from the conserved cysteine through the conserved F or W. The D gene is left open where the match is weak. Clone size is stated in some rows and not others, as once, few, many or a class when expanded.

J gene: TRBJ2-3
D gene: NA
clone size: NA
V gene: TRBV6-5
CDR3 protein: CASSYSDTQYF
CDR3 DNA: TGTGCCAGCAGTTACTCAGATACGCAGTATTTT

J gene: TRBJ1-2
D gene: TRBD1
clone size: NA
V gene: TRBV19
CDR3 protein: CASTKDRGGSYGYTF
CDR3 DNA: TGTGCCAGTACAAAAGACAGGGGCGGTTCCTATGGCTACACCTTC

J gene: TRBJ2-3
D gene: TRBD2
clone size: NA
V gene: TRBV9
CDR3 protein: CASRPGLAGGPSPDTQYF
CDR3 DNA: TGTGCCAGCAGACCTGGACTAGCGGGAGGGCCTTCGCCAGATACGCAGTATTTT

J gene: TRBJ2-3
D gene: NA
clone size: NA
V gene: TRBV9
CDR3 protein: CASSPTLGADTQYF
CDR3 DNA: TGTGCCAGCAGCCCAACACTCGGGGCAGATACGCAGTATTTT

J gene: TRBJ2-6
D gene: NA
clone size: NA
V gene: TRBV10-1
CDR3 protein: CASSDGGPGSGANVLTF
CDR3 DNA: TGCGCCAGCAGTGACGGTGGCCCCGGCTCTGGGGCCAACGTCCTGACTTTC

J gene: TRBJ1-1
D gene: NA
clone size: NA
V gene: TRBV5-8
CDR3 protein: CASSLDGANTEAFF
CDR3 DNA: TGTGCCAGCAGCTTGGATGGGGCGAACACTGAAGCTTTCTTT

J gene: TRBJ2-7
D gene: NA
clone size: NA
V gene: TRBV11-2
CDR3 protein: CASNQGPKEQYF
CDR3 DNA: TGTGCCAGCAACCAGGGGCCGAAGGAGCAGTACTTC

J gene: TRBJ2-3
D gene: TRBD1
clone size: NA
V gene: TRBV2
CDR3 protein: CASRDREGSTDTQYF
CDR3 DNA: TGTGCCAGCAGAGACAGGGAAGGGAGCACAGATACGCAGTATTTT

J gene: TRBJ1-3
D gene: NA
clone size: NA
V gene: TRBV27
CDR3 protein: CASMRVGAGNTIYF
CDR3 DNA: TGTGCCAGCATGAGGGTGGGGGCTGGAAACACCATATATTTT

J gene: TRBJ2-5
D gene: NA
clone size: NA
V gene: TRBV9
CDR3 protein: CASSRRGNQETQYF
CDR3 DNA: TGTGCCAGCAGCAGAAGGGGTAACCAAGAGACCCAGTACTTC

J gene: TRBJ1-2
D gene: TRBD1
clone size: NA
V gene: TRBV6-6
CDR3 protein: CASSQGVNYGYTF
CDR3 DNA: TGTGCCAGCAGTCAGGGGGTGAACTATGGCTACACCTTC

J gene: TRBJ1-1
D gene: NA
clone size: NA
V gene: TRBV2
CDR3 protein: CASSDSGSGTEAFF
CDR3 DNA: TGTGCCAGCAGTGATAGTGGCTCGGGAACTGAAGCTTTCTTT

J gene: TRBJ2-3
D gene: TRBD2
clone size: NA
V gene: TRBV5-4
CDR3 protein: CASGWRGDTTDTQYF
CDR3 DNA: TGTGCCAGCGGGTGGCGGGGGGATACCACAGATACGCAGTATTTT

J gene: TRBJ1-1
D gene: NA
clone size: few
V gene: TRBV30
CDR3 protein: CAWRWQMNTEAFF
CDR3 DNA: TGTGCCTGGAGGTGGCAGATGAACACTGAAGCTTTCTTT

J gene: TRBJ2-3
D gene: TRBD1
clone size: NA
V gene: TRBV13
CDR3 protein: CASSFLTTGDQDTQYF
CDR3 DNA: TGTGCCAGCAGCTTCCTCACAACAGGGGATCAAGATACGCAGTATTTT

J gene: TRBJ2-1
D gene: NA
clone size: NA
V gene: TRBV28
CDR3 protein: CASSLRLPNEQFF
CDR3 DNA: TGTGCCAGCAGTCTCCGCCTTCCCAATGAGCAGTTCTTC

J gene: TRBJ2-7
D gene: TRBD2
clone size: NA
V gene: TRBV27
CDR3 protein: CASSAGGPYEQYF
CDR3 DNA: TGTGCCAGCAGTGCGGGGGGCCCGTACGAGCAGTACTTC

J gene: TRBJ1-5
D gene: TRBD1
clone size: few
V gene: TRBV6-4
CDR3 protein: CASRRDSQDNQPQHF
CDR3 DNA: TGTGCCAGCAGGAGGGACAGTCAGGACAATCAGCCCCAGCATTTT

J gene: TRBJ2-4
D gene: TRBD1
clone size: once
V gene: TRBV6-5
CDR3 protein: CASSLHRDRSIQYF
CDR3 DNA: TGTGCCAGCAGCCTACACCGGGACAGAAGCATTCAGTACTTC

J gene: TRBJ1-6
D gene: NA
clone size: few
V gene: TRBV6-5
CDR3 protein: CASSPGAYNSPLHF
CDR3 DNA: TGTGCCAGCAGTCCCGGGGCCTATAATTCACCCCTCCACTTT

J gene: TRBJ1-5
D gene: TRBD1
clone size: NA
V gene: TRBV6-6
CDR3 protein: CASSSGDRAFNQPQHF
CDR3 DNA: TGTGCCAGCAGTTCGGGAGACAGGGCCTTCAATCAGCCCCAGCATTTT

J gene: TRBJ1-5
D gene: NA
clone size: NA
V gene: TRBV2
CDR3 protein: CASREGDQPQHF
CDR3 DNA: TGTGCCAGCCGGGAAGGAGATCAGCCCCAGCATTTT

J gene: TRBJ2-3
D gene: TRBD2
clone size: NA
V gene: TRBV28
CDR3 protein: CASRPLLAGDSSDTQYF
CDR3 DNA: TGTGCCAGCAGACCCCTTCTAGCGGGAGACAGTTCAGATACGCAGTATTTT

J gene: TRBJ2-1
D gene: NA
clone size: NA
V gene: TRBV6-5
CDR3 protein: CASSYSLAPTYNEQFF
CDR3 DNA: TGTGCCAGCAGTTACTCTCTAGCGCCGACTTACAATGAGCAGTTCTTC

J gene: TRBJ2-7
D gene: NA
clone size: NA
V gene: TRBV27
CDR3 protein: CASSKAEGRYYEQYF
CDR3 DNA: TGTGCCAGCAGTAAGGCGGAGGGGCGCTATTACGAGCAGTACTTC

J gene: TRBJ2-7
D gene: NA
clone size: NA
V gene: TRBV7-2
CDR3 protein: CASSPTGLDGEQYF
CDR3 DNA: TGTGCCAGCAGCCCTACAGGGTTAGATGGAGAGCAGTACTTC

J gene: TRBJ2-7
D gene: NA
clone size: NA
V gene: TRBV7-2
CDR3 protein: CASSLVGGSSYEQYF
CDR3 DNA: TGTGCCAGCAGCTTAGTGGGCGGAAGCTCCTACGAGCAGTACTTC

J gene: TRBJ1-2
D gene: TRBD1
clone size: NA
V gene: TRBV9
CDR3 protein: CASSDTGGGNGYTF
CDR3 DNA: TGTGCCAGCAGCGATACAGGGGGCGGGAATGGCTACACCTTC

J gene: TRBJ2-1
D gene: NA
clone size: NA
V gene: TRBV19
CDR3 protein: CASSFPASFNEQFF
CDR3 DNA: TGTGCCAGTAGTTTCCCAGCTAGTTTCAATGAGCAGTTCTTC

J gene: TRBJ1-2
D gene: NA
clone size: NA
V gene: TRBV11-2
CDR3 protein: CASSLGQMNGYTF
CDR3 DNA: TGTGCCAGCAGCTTAGGACAGATGAATGGCTACACCTTC

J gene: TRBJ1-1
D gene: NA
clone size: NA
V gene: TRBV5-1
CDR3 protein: CASSGGGLKTEAFF
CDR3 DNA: TGCGCCAGCAGCGGCGGGGGGCTGAAGACTGAAGCTTTCTTT

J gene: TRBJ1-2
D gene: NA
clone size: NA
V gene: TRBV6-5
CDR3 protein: CASSYSTAGSGYTF
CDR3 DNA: TGTGCCAGCAGTTACTCGACGGCAGGCAGCGGCTACACCTTC

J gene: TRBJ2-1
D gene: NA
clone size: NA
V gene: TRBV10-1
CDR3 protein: CASSENSRTEQFF
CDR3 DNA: TGCGCCAGCAGTGAGAATAGCAGGACTGAGCAGTTCTTC

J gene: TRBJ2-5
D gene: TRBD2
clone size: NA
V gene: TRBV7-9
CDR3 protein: CASSSLPPTSGQETQYF
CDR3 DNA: TGTGCCAGCAGCTCCCTCCCCCCTACTAGCGGGCAAGAGACCCAGTACTTC

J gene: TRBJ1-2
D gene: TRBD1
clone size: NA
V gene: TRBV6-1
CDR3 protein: CASSEHRTTGLNYGYTF
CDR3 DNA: TGTGCCAGCAGTGAACATAGAACGACAGGGCTTAACTATGGCTACACCTTC

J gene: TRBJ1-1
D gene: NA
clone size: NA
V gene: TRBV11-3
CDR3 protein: CASSSVTNTEAFF
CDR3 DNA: TGTGCCAGCAGCTCCGTTACGAACACTGAAGCTTTCTTT

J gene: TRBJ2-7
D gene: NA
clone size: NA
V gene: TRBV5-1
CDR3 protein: CASSLTGLRSYEQYF
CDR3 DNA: TGCGCCAGCAGCTTGACAGGCCTGCGCTCCTACGAGCAGTACTTC

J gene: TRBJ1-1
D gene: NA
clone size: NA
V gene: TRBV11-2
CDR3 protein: CASSSETGWSTEAFF
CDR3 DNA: TGTGCCAGCAGCTCAGAAACAGGGTGGAGCACTGAAGCTTTCTTT

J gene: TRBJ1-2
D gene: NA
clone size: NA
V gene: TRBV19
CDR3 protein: CASSIGQGNYGYTF
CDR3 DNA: TGTGCCAGTAGTATAGGGCAGGGGAACTATGGCTACACCTTC

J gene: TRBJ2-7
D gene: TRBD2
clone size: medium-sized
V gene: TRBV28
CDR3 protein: CASSMGLASEQYF
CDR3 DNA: TGTGCCAGCAGTATGGGACTAGCGAGTGAGCAGTACTTC

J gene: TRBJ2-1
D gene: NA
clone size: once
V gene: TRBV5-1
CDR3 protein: CASSLIDAMSSYNEQFF
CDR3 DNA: TGCGCCAGCAGCTTGATCGACGCGATGAGCTCCTACAATGAGCAGTTCTTC

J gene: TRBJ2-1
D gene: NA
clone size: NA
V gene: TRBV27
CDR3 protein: CASSWDKGVGEQFF
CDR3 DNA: TGTGCCAGCAGTTGGGACAAGGGTGTCGGCGAGCAGTTCTTC

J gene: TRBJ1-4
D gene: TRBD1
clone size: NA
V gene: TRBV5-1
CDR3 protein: CASREGAVGEKLFF
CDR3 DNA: TGCGCCAGCAGGGAGGGGGCGGTCGGTGAAAAACTGTTTTTT

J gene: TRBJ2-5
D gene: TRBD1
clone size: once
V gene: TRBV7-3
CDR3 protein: CASSLGQGRGETQYF
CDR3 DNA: TGTGCCAGCAGCTTAGGACAGGGGCGAGGAGAGACCCAGTACTTC

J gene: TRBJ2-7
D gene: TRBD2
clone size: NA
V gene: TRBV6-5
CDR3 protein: CASSTLAGGFYEQYF
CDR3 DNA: TGTGCCAGCAGTACTCTAGCGGGAGGCTTCTACGAGCAGTACTTC

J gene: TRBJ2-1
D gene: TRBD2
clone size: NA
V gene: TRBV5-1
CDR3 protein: CASSLSPTSGAYNEQFF
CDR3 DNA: TGCGCCAGCAGCTTGTCCCCGACTAGCGGAGCCTACAATGAGCAGTTCTTC

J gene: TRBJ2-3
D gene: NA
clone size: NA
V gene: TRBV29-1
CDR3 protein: CSVEDPPGTDTQYF
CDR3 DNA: TGCAGCGTTGAAGACCCCCCGGGCACAGATACGCAGTATTTT

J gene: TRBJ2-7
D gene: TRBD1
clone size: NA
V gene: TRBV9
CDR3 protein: CASSPPLGTVHNYEQYF
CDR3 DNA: TGTGCCAGCAGCCCACCACTCGGGACAGTACACAACTACGAGCAGTACTTC

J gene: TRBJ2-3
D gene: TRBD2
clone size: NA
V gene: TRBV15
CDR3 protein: CATSPSGTSTDTQYF
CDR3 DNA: TGTGCCACCAGCCCTAGCGGGACGAGCACAGATACGCAGTATTTT

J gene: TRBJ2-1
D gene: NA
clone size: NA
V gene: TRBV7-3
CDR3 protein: CASSQTQGGARNEQFF
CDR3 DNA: TGTGCCAGCAGTCAAACCCAAGGGGGGGCTCGGAATGAGCAGTTCTTC

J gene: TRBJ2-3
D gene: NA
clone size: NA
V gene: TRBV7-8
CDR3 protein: CASSLARTDTQYF
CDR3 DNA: TGTGCCAGCAGCTTAGCTCGCACAGATACGCAGTATTTT

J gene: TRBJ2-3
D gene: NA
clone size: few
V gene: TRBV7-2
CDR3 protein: CASSLQGMDTDTQYF
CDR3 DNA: TGTGCCAGCAGCTTACAGGGAATGGACACAGATACGCAGTATTTT

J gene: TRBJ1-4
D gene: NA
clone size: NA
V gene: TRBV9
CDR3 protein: CASSAGRRGRNEKLFF
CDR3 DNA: TGTGCCAGCAGCGCGGGGAGGAGGGGCCGGAATGAAAAACTGTTTTTT

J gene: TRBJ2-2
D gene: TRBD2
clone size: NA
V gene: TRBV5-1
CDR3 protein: CASSFFLAGPRGELFF
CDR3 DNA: TGCGCCAGCAGCTTTTTTCTAGCGGGCCCGAGGGGGGAGCTGTTTTTT

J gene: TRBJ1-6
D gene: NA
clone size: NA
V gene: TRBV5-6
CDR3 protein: CASSLRGAGYNSPLHF
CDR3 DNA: TGTGCCAGCAGCCTCCGAGGGGCCGGCTATAATTCACCCCTCCACTTT